The 10 T cell receptor beta chains below come from one sample, sequenced in a study of shared T cell receptors in the human thymus. Clones were sequenced by immunoSEQ multiplex PCR, and TCRdb holds only the in-frame ones, with some missing. The sample comprises roughly 560,000 clones, around 82% of which are singletons, and more than 0.01% rests with the top ten. These data are also associated with another study on human thymus T cells.

The sample consisted of thymocytes. Every receptor here comes from a boy younger than two with a congenital heart defect.

V and J are TRBV30 and TRBJ1-2; 9 nucleotides align to TRBD1. The junction had 4 bases not matched to a gene; V was cut back by 0 bases and J by 5 bases. Looked up from germline, CDR1 is GTSNPN and CDR2 is SVGIG (reference sequence). The CDR3 has 14 amino acids. The CDR3 sequence: CAWSVRDREYGYTF. The DNA for the CDR3 is TGTGCCTGGAGTGTACGGGACAGGGAGTATGGCTACACCTTC.

The genes are TRBV4-2 and TRBJ1-5; D perhaps matches TRBD1 (6 bases). Trimming left V 1 base short and J 6 bases short, with 13 bases between. The germline V gene encodes CDR1 LGHNA and CDR2 YNFKEQ. The CDR3 runs to 15 residues. The CDR3 reads CASSQADRLSQPQHF. The DNA for the CDR3 is TGTGCCAGCAGCCAAGCTGACAGGCTCAGTCAGCCCCAGCATTTT.

The chain joins TRBV9 to TRBJ2-3; TRBD1 might be the D (5 bases). V was pared by 0 bases and J by 2 bases, with 16 bases between. Germline V CDR1 and CDR2: SGDLS, YYNGEE. The CDR3 is 17 amino acids. CDR3 coding DNA: TGTGCCAGCAGCGTAGCTGGTGCGACAGTTAACACAGATACGCAGTATTTT. Protein product: CASSVAGATVNTDTQYF.

The V and J genes are TRBV15 and TRBJ2-7; D is unclear. The CDR3 is made up of 18 amino acids. CDR1 is LNHNV and CDR2 is YYDKDF in the germline V gene (reference sequence). V lost 1 base and J 0 bases, leaving 19 bases between the germline ends. The CDR3 loop reads CATSRGAPSPPSSYEQYF. The CDR3 DNA sequence: TGTGCCACCAGCAGAGGGGCGCCCAGTCCTCCAAGCTCCTACGAGCAGTACTTC.

This sequence joins TRBV2 and TRBJ2-1; weak D call: TRBD1 (5 bases). V dropped 2 bases and J dropped 8 bases, with 16 bases sitting between them. Looked up from germline, CDR1 is SNHLY and CDR2 is FYNNEI. This CDR3 contains 15 residues. CDR3: CASSEKGQGSDEQFF. The CDR3 DNA follows: TGTGCCAGCAGTGAAAAAGGGCAGGGCAGCGATGAGCAGTTCTTC.

The V call is TRBV7-4, the J call TRBJ2-1, with TRBD2 identical over 10 bases. CDR3 size: 17 residues. Per the germline V gene, CDR1 is SGHVT and CDR2 is SQSDAQ. The junction had 10 bases not matched to a gene; V was cut back by 5 bases and J by 3 bases. The CDR3 DNA reads as TGTGCCAGCAGCATAAAGCACCGGACTAGCGGCTACAATGAGCAGTTCTTC. Protein: CASSIKHRTSGYNEQFF.

As DNA, the CDR3 is TGTGCCAGTAGTATGACAGGAAACACCGGGGAGCTGTTTTTT. It yields the protein CASSMTGNTGELFF. This chain links TRBV19 with TRBJ2-2; maybe TRBD1 (6 bases). The CDR3 has 14 amino acids. Trimming stripped 3 bases from V and 2 bases from J, with 7 bases between. Germline CDR1 LNHDA, CDR2 SQIVND (reference sequence).

The chain has TRBV27 and TRBJ2-7, with TRBD2 as a possible D gene (5 bases). V lost 5 bases to trimming and J lost 6 bases, with 17 bases between them. Germline loops: CDR1 MNHEY, CDR2 SMNVEV (reference sequence). The CDR3 spans 14 residues. The CDR3 is CASSPRAFLGEQYF. CDR3 bases: TGTGCCAGCAGTCCGCGGGCCTTTTTAGGCGAGCAGTACTTC.

The chain carries TRBV4-2 and TRBJ2-6; 10 bases fit TRBD2. CDR3 length: 19 amino acids. Germline values: CDR1 LGHNA, CDR2 YNFKEQ. J was trimmed by 0 bases and V by 0 bases; bases with no gene match: 5. CDR3 protein: CASSQEVPSGSSGANVLTF. For the CDR3, the DNA is TGTGCCAGCAGCCAAGAGGTTCCTAGCGGGAGCTCTGGGGCCAACGTCCTGACTTTC.

The chain employs TRBV9 and TRBJ2-7, with a tentative D call TRBD2 (5 bases). Germline lookup yields CDR1 SGDLS and CDR2 YYNGEE. The V end lost 0 bases, the J end lost 7 bases, and 11 bases lay between the germline ends. The CDR3 spans 13 residues. The CDR3 reads CASSVEERDEQYF. DNA for the CDR3: TGTGCCAGCAGCGTAGAGGAACGGGATGAGCAGTACTTC.